A single sample is the source of the 27 T cell receptor beta chains below, sequenced in a study of shared clonotypes between healthy human individuals. Only CD45RO-negative cells positively selected for CCR7 counted as naive CD8 cells, so terminally differentiated effector memory CD45RA+ cells were excluded. Produced via immunoSEQ multiplex PCR; TCRdb's table is partial and in-frame only. The sample shows around 610,000 clones, 95% to 97% of them seen only once. Sequencing was carried out using naive CD8+ T cells sorted from blood. These receptors all stem from a woman in her thirties in good health.

The chain joins TRBV11-2 to TRBJ2-7, with D possibly matching TRBD2 (6 bases). CDR1 is SGHAT and CDR2 is FQNNGV in the germline V gene. The CDR3 consists of 17 residues. Trimming left V 0 bases short and J 3 bases short, with 18 bases between. As DNA, the CDR3 is TGTGCCAGCAGCTTAGATTTTGGGGATCGGAGGGGCTACGAGCAGTACTTC. This codes for CASSLDFGDRRGYEQYF.

The chain carries TRBV9 and TRBJ2-7; TRBD1 agrees at 7 bases. V dropped 0 bases and J dropped 2; count of bases not matched to a gene: 5. The CDR3 length is 15 residues. Germline V gene sequence: CDR1 SGDLS, CDR2 YYNGEE. CDR3 DNA sequence: TGTGCCAGCAGCGTAGGGGACAGCAAAGCCTACGAGCAGTACTTC. Translated, it gives CASSVGDSKAYEQYF.

The rearrangement links TRBV13 to TRBJ2-3; D is tentatively TRBD1 or TRBD2 (5 bases each). Germline CDR1 and CDR2: PRHDT and FYEKMQ (reference sequence). Trimming pared 7 bases from V and 5 bases from J, leaving 13 bases between. The CDR3 is made up of 13 amino acids. The DNA for the CDR3 is TGTGCCAGCACCCACCCTGGGGGAGATACGCAGTATTTT. This translates into CASTHPGGDTQYF.

CDR3 coding DNA: TGTGCCAGCGCTAGAGGGACAGGAAAAGATCAGCCCCAGCATTTT. Protein: CASARGTGKDQPQHF. The chain combines TRBV27 with TRBJ1-5; 8 bases align to TRBD1. V lost 8 bases, J lost 5 bases, and 11 bases stayed unmatched. The CDR3 is made up of 15 amino acids. The germline V gene encodes CDR1 MNHEY and CDR2 SMNVEV (reference sequence).

This clone has only one observation. This chain connects TRBV4-1 to TRBJ1-2, with D perhaps matching TRBD1 (5 bases). This CDR3 is built from 15 residues. V was cut by 0 bases and J by 7 bases, with 15 bases left in between. The germline V gene has CDR1 MGHRA and CDR2 YSYEKL. In nucleotides, the CDR3 is TGCGCCAGCAGCCAAGATTTCCAGGGACGGAGTGGCTACACCTTC. Translated: CASSQDFQGRSGYTF.

V usage is TRBV7-8 and J usage is TRBJ2-1, with TRBD2 matching 12 bases. This CDR3 spans 16 amino acids. Trimming removed 5 bases from V and 5 bases from J; junction bases left unmatched: 7. Germline V gene data show CDR1 as SGHVS and CDR2 as FQNEAQ. The DNA for the CDR3 is TGTGCCAGCAGCACCCGGTCTAGCGGGAGGGACAATGAGCAGTTCTTC. Protein product: CASSTRSSGRDNEQFF.

The rearrangement links TRBV6-5 to TRBJ2-1; 7 nucleotides agree with TRBD2. Germline V gene sequence: CDR1 MNHEY, CDR2 SVGAGI. The V segment lost 5 bases and the J segment 9 bases; nucleotides outside the gene matches: 4. This CDR3 contains 12 residues. The CDR3 nucleotides read TGTGCCAGCAGTCCCCCGGGGGGTGAGCAGTTCTTC. Translating it yields CASSPPGGEQFF.

The chain has TRBV7-8 and TRBJ2-3, with D hard to call. V lost 4 bases, J lost 0 bases, and 17 bases lay in between. The CDR3 has 17 residues. Germline values: CDR1 SGHVS, CDR2 FQNEAQ. As DNA, the CDR3 is TGTGCCAGCAGCTCTACGTTTAGATCGACTAGCACAGATACGCAGTATTTT. Its protein is CASSSTFRSTSTDTQYF.

The chain has TRBV27 and TRBJ2-7, with 8 bases identical to TRBD1. Trimming removed 2 bases from V and 5 bases from J; junction bases left unmatched: 8. Germline CDR1 is MNHEY and CDR2 is SMNVEV (reference sequence). The CDR3 runs to 15 residues. The CDR3 sequence: CASSLRSRGLNEQYF. CDR3 nucleotides: TGTGCCAGCAGTTTACGGTCCAGGGGGCTGAACGAGCAGTACTTC.

A note on this clone: Additional DNA sequences in this sample encode the identical CDR3. This chain joins TRBV9 and TRBJ2-3, with 7 bases fitting TRBD2. The V segment lost 0 bases and the J segment 0 bases; nucleotides outside the gene matches: 1. The germline V gene encodes CDR1 SGDLS and CDR2 YYNGEE. The CDR3 runs 15 residues. CDR3 amino acids: CASSVGTSSTDTQYF. In nucleotides, the CDR3 is TGTGCCAGCAGCGTAGGGACTAGTAGCACAGATACGCAGTATTTT.

The chain recombines TRBV19 with TRBJ1-1; D uncertain. Per germline, CDR1 LNHDA and CDR2 SQIVND (reference sequence). Trimming left V 2 bases short and J 4 bases short, with 11 bases between. The CDR3 is 14 amino acids. The CDR3 protein is CASSIWGNPTEAFF. CDR3 sequence (DNA): TGTGCCAGTAGTATATGGGGAAATCCCACTGAAGCTTTCTTT.

The genes are TRBV13 and TRBJ2-3, with TRBD1 identical over 8 bases. CDR1 PRHDT and CDR2 FYEKMQ come from the germline V gene (reference sequence). V shed 1 base and J 6 bases; nucleotides not matched to a gene: 15. There are 18 residues in the CDR3. The chain's CDR3 is CASSLDMAGGEGQDTQYF. CDR3 sequence (DNA): TGTGCCAGCAGCTTAGATATGGCAGGGGGCGAGGGTCAGGATACGCAGTATTTT. The variable domain in full, with the rest retrieved from reference TRBV13 and TRBJ2-3, is AAGVIQSPRHLIKEKRETATLKCYPIPRHDTVYWYQQGPGQDPQFLISFYEKMQSDKGSIPDRFSAQQFSDYHSELNMSSLELGDSALYFCASSLDMAGGEGQDTQYFGPGTRLTVL.

The chain carries TRBV4-1 and TRBJ2-7; 9 nucleotides line up with TRBD2. Trimming at V came to 0 bases and at J to 6 bases, leaving 6 bases not matched to a gene. The germline gives CDR1 MGHRA, CDR2 YSYEKL. This CDR3 region has 15 residues. CDR3 nucleotide sequence: TGCGCCAGCAGCCAAGAAATTAGCGGGAGACCCGAGCAGTACTTC. It is translated as CASSQEISGRPEQYF.

The rearrangement links TRBV6-5 to TRBJ1-5, with D perhaps matching TRBD1 (5 bases). The germline V and J ends were trimmed by 6 bases and 0 bases, with 12 bases remaining between them. In germline, CDR1 is MNHEY, CDR2 SVGAGI. The CDR3 runs 15 residues. The CDR3 loop reads CASSHGGNSNQPQHF. The CDR3 DNA sequence: TGTGCCAGCAGCCATGGGGGGAATAGCAATCAGCCCCAGCATTTT.

Turning to this clone: The same CDR3 arises from other DNA sequences in this sample as well. V is TRBV4-1 and J is TRBJ1-1, with D hard to call. Per germline, CDR1 MGHRA and CDR2 YSYEKL. This CDR3 spans 13 amino acids. The ends were cut back, 1 base at V and 1 base at J, with 4 bases in the middle. CDR3 sequence: CASSQGQNTEAFF. The CDR3 DNA reads as TGCGCCAGCAGCCAAGGTCAGAACACTGAAGCTTTCTTT.

The rearrangement joins TRBV15 to TRBJ1-2, with D perhaps TRBD1 (6 bases). The germline V gene encodes CDR1 LNHNV and CDR2 YYDKDF (reference sequence). V lost 0 bases and J 4 bases, leaving 18 bases between the germline ends. The CDR3 contains 17 residues. This CDR3 reads CATSRDWASGAAYGYTF. The CDR3 DNA follows: TGTGCCACCAGCAGAGATTGGGCCTCGGGGGCCGCCTATGGCTACACCTTC.

V and J are TRBV7-9 and TRBJ2-7; no clear D. This CDR3 region has 13 residues. V lost 4 bases and J 2 bases, leaving 9 bases between the germline ends. Germline V CDR1 and CDR2: SEHNR, FQNEAQ (reference sequence). CDR3 DNA: TGTGCCAGCAGCTCGGAAAACACCTACGAGCAGTACTTC. Residues: CASSSENTYEQYF.

This rearrangement joins TRBV23-1 to TRBJ1-5; unclear D gene. TRBV23-1 is an ORF for which the function is uncertain. The length of the CDR3 is 15 residues. Deletions cut 0 bases from V and 4 bases from J, with 10 bases between. CDR3 nucleotide sequence: TGCGCCAGCAGTCAATCTGTCAGGCAGAATCAGCCCCAGCATTTT. It is translated as CASSQSVRQNQPQHF.

In this sample, this clone turned up once. V and J are TRBV6-5 and TRBJ1-2; tentative D call: TRBD1 (5 bases). Germline V gene lookup returns CDR1 MNHEY and CDR2 SVGAGI. Deletions cut 7 bases from V and 3 bases from J, with 15 bases between. The CDR3 is 14 amino acids. CDR3 sequence reads: CASKSGRDHYGYTF. The CDR3 DNA follows: TGTGCCAGCAAATCTGGCAGGGATCACTATGGCTACACCTTC.

V and J are TRBV7-6 and TRBJ1-1; D possibly corresponds to TRBD1 (5 bases). CDR3 length: 15 amino acids. Trimming pared 5 bases from V and 7 bases from J, leaving 20 bases between. Germline V CDR1 and CDR2: SGHVS, FNYEAQ. The CDR3 is CASSPSGGRGHEAFF. CDR3 DNA: TGTGCCAGCAGCCCAAGCGGTGGTAGGGGTCATGAAGCTTTCTTT.

The CDR3 here is CASSLRRNQPQHF. The DNA of the CDR3 is TGCGCCAGCAGCCTCCGGCGCAATCAGCCCCAGCATTTT. The V gene is TRBV5-1, the J gene TRBJ1-5, with D hard to call. CDR3 size: 13 residues. Germline values: CDR1 SGHRS, CDR2 YFSETQ. V dropped 4 bases and J dropped 2 bases, with 7 bases sitting between them.

The V gene is TRBV6-1, the J gene TRBJ2-7; 8 bases agree with TRBD2. The germline V gene has CDR1 MNHNS and CDR2 SASEGT. This CDR3 spans 15 amino acids. Trimming removed 7 bases from V and 4 bases from J; junction bases left unmatched: 12. This chain's CDR3 is CASTSGIAGLYEQYF. The CDR3 DNA reads TGTGCCAGCACTAGCGGAATAGCGGGATTATACGAGCAGTACTTC.

V is TRBV2 and J is TRBJ2-7, with D possibly TRBD1 on 5 matching bases. V lost 4 bases to trimming and J lost 1 base, with 14 bases between them. Germline V lookup: CDR1 SNHLY, CDR2 FYNNEI. The CDR3 is made up of 15 amino acids. The chain's CDR3 is CASSAGASRSYEQYF. Here the CDR3 DNA reads TGTGCCAGCAGTGCTGGGGCGTCACGTTCCTACGAGCAGTACTTC.

The chain joins TRBV29-1 to TRBJ2-3, with 8 positions matching TRBD2. The trim removed 4 bases at V and 1 base at J, leaving 4 bases unmatched. Germline loops: CDR1 SQVTM, CDR2 ANQGSEA. The CDR3 length is 14 residues. Here the CDR3 reads CSVAGREGTDTQYF. The CDR3 DNA reads as TGCAGCGTTGCGGGGCGGGAGGGCACAGATACGCAGTATTTT.

The rearrangement uses TRBV6-5 and TRBJ1-2; no definite D call. The V and J ends lost 5 bases and 0 bases respectively, with 4 bases between them. CDR1 MNHEY and CDR2 SVGAGI come from the germline V gene. This CDR3 region has 12 residues. Here the CDR3 DNA reads TGTGCCAGCAGTGAAGCTAACTATGGCTACACCTTC. Residues: CASSEANYGYTF.

This clone was seen once. CDR3 nucleotides: TGTGCCACCAGCAGAGGGACAGGATACAACTATGGCTACACCTTC. Residues: CATSRGTGYNYGYTF. This chain uses TRBV15 with TRBJ1-2; TRBD1 matches 7 bases. The V gene's germline CDR1 is LNHNV and CDR2 YYDKDF (reference sequence). The CDR3 has 15 amino acids. J was trimmed by 2 bases and V by 1 base; bases with no gene match: 4.

The chain has TRBV7-9 and TRBJ1-1; no reliable D call. This CDR3 is 14 amino acids long. V was trimmed by 6 bases and J by 5 bases, leaving 16 bases between them. Germline V gives CDR1 SEHNR, CDR2 FQNEAQ (reference sequence). Here the CDR3 DNA reads TGTGCCAGCAGATCTACGCTTGTAGGAACTGAAGCTTTCTTT. Translating gives CASRSTLVGTEAFF. Complete variable domain (other parts from reference TRBV7-9 and TRBJ1-1): DTGVSQNPRHKITKRGQNVTFRCDPISEHNRLYWYRQTLGQGPEFLTYFQNEAQLEKSRLLSDRFSAERPKGSFSTLEIQRTEQGDSAMYLCASRSTLVGTEAFFGQGTRLTVV.